These 25 T cell receptor beta chains were all obtained from the same sample, sequenced in a study of cytomegalovirus exposure and HLA in healthy donors. With 60 Vbeta and 13 Jbeta primers, the PCR was carried out. Sequencing was performed with immunoSEQ multiplex PCR; in TCRdb, only in-frame clones are kept and a portion is missing. The sample consists of roughly 160,000 clones, 75% to 90% of them appearing once. The sequencing sample was made of PBMCs. These receptor sequences come from a boy aged 2-15 years in good health and CMV-seronegative.

The rearrangement joins TRBV6-1 to TRBJ2-1; 7 nucleotides align to TRBD2. Germline CDR1 MNHNS, CDR2 SASEGT. CDR3 length: 15 amino acids. With V trimmed by 5 bases and J by 4 bases, 8 bases remained unmatched. CDR3 coding DNA: TGTGCCAGCAGTCAGGGAGGGAGTAGATACAATGAGCAGTTCTTC. Its translation is CASSQGGSRYNEQFF.

The rearrangement links TRBV9 to TRBJ2-5, with 14 bases lining up with TRBD2. The CDR3 is made up of 18 amino acids. Germline trimming cut 0 bases from V and 1 base from J; bases unmatched to any gene: 5. Germline V gives CDR1 SGDLS, CDR2 YYNGEE. CDR3 DNA: TGTGCCAGCAGCGTAGGAGGGACTAGCGGGGGCCCCCAAGAGACCCAGTACTTC. Translation gives CASSVGGTSGGPQETQYF.

J is TRBJ1-2 and V is TRBV5-4; no reliable D call. The CDR3 has 14 residues. CDR1 SGHNT and CDR2 YYREEE come from the germline V gene (reference sequence). V was clipped by 2 bases and J by 3 bases, with 11 bases between them. The CDR3 loop reads CASSFPPGDYGYTF. The CDR3 nucleotides read TGTGCCAGCAGCTTCCCCCCGGGAGACTATGGCTACACCTTC. Supplemented by reference TRBV5-4 and TRBJ1-2, the full variable domain reads ETGVTQSPTHLIKTRGQQVTLRCSSQSGHNTVSWYQQALGQGPQFIFQYYREEENGRGNFPPRFSGLQFPNYSSELNVNALELDDSALYLCASSFPPGDYGYTFGSGTRLTVV.

The chain uses TRBV5-4 and TRBJ1-1; D perhaps matches TRBD1 (5 bases). Trimming shortened V by 8 bases and J by 5 bases, and 16 bases separated the two germline ends. The germline V gene has CDR1 SGHNT and CDR2 YYREEE (reference sequence). This CDR3 comprises 13 residues. In nucleotides, the CDR3 is TGTGCCAGGGGAACAGGTTCCGGTACTGAAGCTTTCTTT. It specifies CARGTGSGTEAFF.

The chain combines TRBV19 with TRBJ1-1; 10 bases match TRBD1. CDR1 LNHDA and CDR2 SQIVND come from the germline V gene (reference sequence). V lost 6 bases to trimming and J lost 9 bases; unmatched junction nucleotides: 13. This CDR3 contains 15 residues. This CDR3 reads CASSRAGTGDAKAFF. The CDR3 nucleotides are TGTGCCAGTAGCCGGGCCGGGACAGGGGATGCCAAAGCTTTCTTT. Drawing the rest from reference TRBV19 and TRBJ1-1, the complete variable domain is DGGITQSPKYLFRKEGQNVTLSCEQNLNHDAMYWYRQDPGQGLRLIYYSQIVNDFQKGDIAEGYSVSREKKESFPLTVTSAQKNPTAFYLCASSRAGTGDAKAFFGQGTRLTVV.

This sequence joins TRBV30 and TRBJ2-5, with TRBD2 matching 7 bases. Per the germline V gene, CDR1 is GTSNPN and CDR2 is SVGIG (reference sequence). The CDR3 extends over 14 amino acids. With V trimmed by 4 bases and J by 4 bases, 9 bases remained unmatched. This CDR3 is CAWNRGGVVETQYF. In DNA, the CDR3 is TGTGCCTGGAATCGTGGGGGGGTCGTAGAGACCCAGTACTTC. Filled out from reference TRBV30 and TRBJ2-5, the complete variable domain reads SQTIHQWPATLVQPVGSPLSLECTVEGTSNPNLYWYRQAAGRGLQLLFYSVGIGQISSEVPQNLSASRPQDRQFILSSKKLLLSDSGFYLCAWNRGGVVETQYFGPGTRLLVL.

The chain employs TRBV18 and TRBJ2-1, with TRBD2 matching over 8 bases. V gave up 6 bases and J gave up 4 bases; unmatched junction bases: 8. Germline V gene sequence: CDR1 KGHSH, CDR2 LQKENI. This CDR3 has 15 amino acids. The CDR3 loop reads CASSLSGGEYNEQFF. CDR3 nucleotide sequence: TGTGCCAGCTCCCTGAGCGGGGGAGAATACAATGAGCAGTTCTTC.

The chain has TRBV4-2 and TRBJ2-7; 9 nucleotides line up with TRBD2. CDR1 is LGHNA and CDR2 is YNFKEQ in the germline V gene. The ends lost 0 bases at V and 3 bases at J; junction bases unmatched: 3. This CDR3 has 15 residues. CDR3 amino acids: CASSQDASGIYEQYF. The CDR3 region has the DNA TGTGCCAGCAGCCAAGATGCTAGCGGGATCTACGAGCAGTACTTC.

This clone was recorded once. This chain connects TRBV7-9 to TRBJ2-2, with a weak D call TRBD2 (5 bases). Trimming left V 6 bases short and J 6 bases short, with 14 bases between. CDR1 and CDR2 from the germline V gene are SEHNR and FQNEAQ (reference sequence). The CDR3 has 14 amino acids. CDR3 in amino acids: CASRGEPEAGELFF. Here the CDR3 DNA reads TGTGCCAGCAGGGGAGAGCCGGAGGCCGGGGAGCTGTTTTTT.

Only one count was recorded for this clone. The rearrangement uses TRBV11-2 and TRBJ1-1, with D hard to call. Trimming removed 2 bases at V and 0 bases at J, with 10 bases between. The CDR3 is 15 residues long. Looked up from germline, CDR1 is SGHAT and CDR2 is FQNNGV. In DNA, the CDR3 is TGTGCCAGCAGCTTAAGCATCAGGTTGAACACTGAAGCTTTCTTT. It yields the protein CASSLSIRLNTEAFF.

The chain joins TRBV6-1 to TRBJ1-1; no clear D. V was trimmed by 10 bases and J by 0 bases, leaving 15 bases between them. Germline V gene lookup returns CDR1 MNHNS and CDR2 SASEGT. CDR3 size: 14 residues. CDR3 in amino acids: CATEIAQLNTEAFF. The CDR3 DNA follows: TGTGCCACGGAAATTGCACAGTTGAACACTGAAGCTTTCTTT.

This clone has only one observation. The junction and the germline gene differ at one end; a read error may be behind it. The V and J genes are TRBV7-9 and TRBJ2-1; D might be TRBD1 (6 bases). Germline CDR1 SEHNR, CDR2 FQNEAQ (reference sequence). This CDR3 has 12 amino acids. The CDR3 region has the DNA TGTTCCAGCAGCTTCACAGGGAATGAGCAGTTCTTC. It translates to CSSSFTGNEQFF. Combining the CDR3 with reference TRBV7-9 and TRBJ2-1 gives the whole variable domain DTGVSQNPRHKITKRGQNVTFRCDPISEHNRLYWYRQTLGQGPEFLTYFQNEAQLEKSRLLSDRFSAERPKGSFSTLEIQRTEQGDSAMYLCSSSFTGNEQFFGPGTRLTVL.

The gene calls are TRBV9 and TRBJ2-5; D is possibly TRBD1 (5 bases). V shed 4 bases and J shed 4 bases, with 11 bases lying between them. The CDR3 length is 13 residues. Germline assignment: CDR1 SGDLS and CDR2 YYNGEE. This CDR3 is CASSRDRSETQYF. As DNA, the CDR3 is TGTGCCAGCAGCCGAGACAGATCAGAGACCCAGTACTTC.

The chain uses TRBV29-1 and TRBJ2-3, with 7 nucleotides matching TRBD1. Unmatched junction bases numbered 10, after V lost 4 bases and J lost 3 bases. This CDR3 contains 15 residues. The V gene's germline CDR1 is SQVTM and CDR2 ANQGSEA. The CDR3 DNA reads TGCAGCGTTGTATTCCGGGACAGCTTTACAGATACGCAGTATTTT. Protein sequence: CSVVFRDSFTDTQYF.

The chain has TRBV29-1 and TRBJ2-2; perhaps TRBD1 as D (6 bases). The ends were cut back, 5 bases at V and 2 bases at J, with 9 bases in the middle. CDR1 and CDR2 from the germline V gene are SQVTM and ANQGSEA. The CDR3 is made up of 13 amino acids. This chain's CDR3 is CSVRDINTGELFF. The CDR3 DNA sequence: TGCAGCGTTCGGGACATCAACACCGGGGAGCTGTTTTTT.

The chain links TRBV25-1 to TRBJ1-2; D may be TRBD1 (5 bases). This CDR3 spans 14 amino acids. The ends were cut back, 3 bases at V and 2 bases at J, with 10 bases in the middle. Germline CDR1 and CDR2: MGHDK and SYGVNS. The CDR3 DNA reads as TGTGCCAGCAGTGAGGTTTCAGGGAACTATGGCTACACCTTC. Its protein is CASSEVSGNYGYTF.

The chain has TRBV11-3 and TRBJ2-1; no firm D call. Trimming removed 1 base from V and 0 bases from J, with 4 bases in between. The CDR3 extends over 14 amino acids. Per germline, CDR1 SGHNT and CDR2 YENEEA. CDR3 in amino acids: CASSLGSSYNEQFF. CDR3 nucleotide sequence: TGTGCCAGCAGCTTAGGTAGCTCCTACAATGAGCAGTTCTTC.

Written as DNA, the CDR3 is TGTGCCAGTAACGTCTCTCCCGGCTCTGGAAACACCATATATTTT. It codes for CASNVSPGSGNTIYF. The chain is built from TRBV19 and TRBJ1-3; D gene uncertain. The germline gives CDR1 LNHDA, CDR2 SQIVND (reference sequence). The CDR3 has 15 amino acids. V dropped 7 bases and J dropped 0 bases, with 13 bases sitting between them.

The rearrangement joins TRBV2 to TRBJ2-7, with a possible D match to TRBD2 (6 bases). There are 12 residues in the CDR3. Germline assignment: CDR1 SNHLY and CDR2 FYNNEI. V gave up 4 bases and J gave up 5 bases, with 9 bases separating them. CDR3 amino acids: CASSVDYHEQYF. The CDR3 region has the DNA TGTGCCAGCAGTGTGGACTACCACGAGCAGTACTTC.

The V gene is TRBV4-1, the J gene TRBJ1-4; a weak D match, TRBD1 (5 bases). Trimming took off 1 base at V and 0 bases at J, with 12 bases between the two ends. This CDR3 spans 17 amino acids. From germline, CDR1 is MGHRA and CDR2 YSYEKL. The CDR3 loop reads CASSQAGYSATNEKLFF. CDR3 sequence (DNA): TGCGCCAGCAGCCAAGCAGGGTATAGTGCAACTAATGAAAAACTGTTTTTT.

Of note for this clone: An end of the junction does not agree with germline; a read error may underlie this. The chain combines TRBV2 with TRBJ2-6; 8 nucleotides line up with TRBD1. Germline CDR1 is SNHLY and CDR2 is FYNNEI. The CDR3 runs to 13 residues. Written as DNA, the CDR3 is TGTGCCCGCAGGGGGCCAGGGGCCAACGTCCTGACTTTC. Encoded protein: CARRGPGANVLTF.

The chain carries TRBV2 and TRBJ2-5; a possible D gene is TRBD1 (5 bases). Germline CDR1 and CDR2: SNHLY and FYNNEI. Trimming pared 5 bases from V and 1 base from J, leaving 14 bases between. The CDR3 totals 15 residues. CDR3 sequence reads: CASSPTPGRQETQYF. CDR3 DNA sequence: TGTGCCAGCAGTCCAACACCAGGGCGCCAAGAGACCCAGTACTTC.

Here the CDR3 reads CASRIDRTYEQYF. CDR3 nucleotides: TGTGCCAGCAGAATCGACAGGACCTACGAGCAGTACTTC. This rearrangement joins TRBV6-5 to TRBJ2-7, with D maybe TRBD1 (6 bases). This CDR3 is 13 amino acids long. The germline V and J ends were trimmed by 6 bases and 2 bases, with 11 bases remaining between them. Germline CDR1 and CDR2: MNHEY and SVGAGI.

V is TRBV2 and J is TRBJ1-3, with TRBD1 as a possible D gene (6 bases). The CDR3 is 15 residues long. Germline-derived CDR1 and CDR2 are SNHLY and FYNNEI. Trimming shortened V by 7 bases and J by 0 bases, and 13 bases separated the two germline ends. The CDR3 DNA follows: TGTGCCAGCATCCCGGGGGGCTTCTCTGGAAACACCATATATTTT. This sequence encodes CASIPGGFSGNTIYF. The full variable domain, completed using reference TRBV2 and TRBJ1-3, is EPEVTQTPSHQVTQMGQEVILRCVPISNHLYFYWYRQILGQKVEFLVSFYNNEISEKSEIFDDQFSVERPDGSNFTLKIRSTKLEDSAMYFCASIPGGFSGNTIYFGEGSWLTVV.

The chain combines TRBV19 with TRBJ1-1; D gene ambiguous. V lost 3 bases, J lost 0 bases, and 5 bases lay in between. The length of the CDR3 is 13 residues. Germline V gives CDR1 LNHDA, CDR2 SQIVND (reference sequence). The CDR3 region is CASSMAVNTEAFF. In DNA form, the CDR3 reads TGTGCCAGTAGTATGGCGGTGAACACTGAAGCTTTCTTT. Variable domain in full (rest from reference TRBV19 and TRBJ1-1): DGGITQSPKYLFRKEGQNVTLSCEQNLNHDAMYWYRQDPGQGLRLIYYSQIVNDFQKGDIAEGYSVSREKKESFPLTVTSAQKNPTAFYLCASSMAVNTEAFFGQGTRLTVV.